Here is one T cell receptor (beta chain) with its context. The CDR3 runs to 13 residues. CDR1 and CDR2 (germline): SGHVS, FQNEAQ. The ends were cut back, 6 bases at V and 9 bases at J, with 16 bases in the middle. The data derive from a study of T cell changes during pregnancy in multiple sclerosis. Repertoires were generated with immunoSEQ multiplex PCR, while TCRdb's copy carries only in-frame clones and drops some. The profile shows 71,000 or so clones, approximately 92% of them singletons. Sequencing was performed on peripheral blood, taken in the third trimester of pregnancy. The chain employs TRBV7-8 and TRBJ2-3; possibly TRBD2 for D (7 bases). This TCR came from a female donor with multiple sclerosis, enrolled in a pregnancy study. CDR3 in amino acids: CASRGGGSGTQYF. The CDR3, as DNA: TGTGCCAGCAGAGGGGGGGGCAGCGGAACGCAGTATTTT.